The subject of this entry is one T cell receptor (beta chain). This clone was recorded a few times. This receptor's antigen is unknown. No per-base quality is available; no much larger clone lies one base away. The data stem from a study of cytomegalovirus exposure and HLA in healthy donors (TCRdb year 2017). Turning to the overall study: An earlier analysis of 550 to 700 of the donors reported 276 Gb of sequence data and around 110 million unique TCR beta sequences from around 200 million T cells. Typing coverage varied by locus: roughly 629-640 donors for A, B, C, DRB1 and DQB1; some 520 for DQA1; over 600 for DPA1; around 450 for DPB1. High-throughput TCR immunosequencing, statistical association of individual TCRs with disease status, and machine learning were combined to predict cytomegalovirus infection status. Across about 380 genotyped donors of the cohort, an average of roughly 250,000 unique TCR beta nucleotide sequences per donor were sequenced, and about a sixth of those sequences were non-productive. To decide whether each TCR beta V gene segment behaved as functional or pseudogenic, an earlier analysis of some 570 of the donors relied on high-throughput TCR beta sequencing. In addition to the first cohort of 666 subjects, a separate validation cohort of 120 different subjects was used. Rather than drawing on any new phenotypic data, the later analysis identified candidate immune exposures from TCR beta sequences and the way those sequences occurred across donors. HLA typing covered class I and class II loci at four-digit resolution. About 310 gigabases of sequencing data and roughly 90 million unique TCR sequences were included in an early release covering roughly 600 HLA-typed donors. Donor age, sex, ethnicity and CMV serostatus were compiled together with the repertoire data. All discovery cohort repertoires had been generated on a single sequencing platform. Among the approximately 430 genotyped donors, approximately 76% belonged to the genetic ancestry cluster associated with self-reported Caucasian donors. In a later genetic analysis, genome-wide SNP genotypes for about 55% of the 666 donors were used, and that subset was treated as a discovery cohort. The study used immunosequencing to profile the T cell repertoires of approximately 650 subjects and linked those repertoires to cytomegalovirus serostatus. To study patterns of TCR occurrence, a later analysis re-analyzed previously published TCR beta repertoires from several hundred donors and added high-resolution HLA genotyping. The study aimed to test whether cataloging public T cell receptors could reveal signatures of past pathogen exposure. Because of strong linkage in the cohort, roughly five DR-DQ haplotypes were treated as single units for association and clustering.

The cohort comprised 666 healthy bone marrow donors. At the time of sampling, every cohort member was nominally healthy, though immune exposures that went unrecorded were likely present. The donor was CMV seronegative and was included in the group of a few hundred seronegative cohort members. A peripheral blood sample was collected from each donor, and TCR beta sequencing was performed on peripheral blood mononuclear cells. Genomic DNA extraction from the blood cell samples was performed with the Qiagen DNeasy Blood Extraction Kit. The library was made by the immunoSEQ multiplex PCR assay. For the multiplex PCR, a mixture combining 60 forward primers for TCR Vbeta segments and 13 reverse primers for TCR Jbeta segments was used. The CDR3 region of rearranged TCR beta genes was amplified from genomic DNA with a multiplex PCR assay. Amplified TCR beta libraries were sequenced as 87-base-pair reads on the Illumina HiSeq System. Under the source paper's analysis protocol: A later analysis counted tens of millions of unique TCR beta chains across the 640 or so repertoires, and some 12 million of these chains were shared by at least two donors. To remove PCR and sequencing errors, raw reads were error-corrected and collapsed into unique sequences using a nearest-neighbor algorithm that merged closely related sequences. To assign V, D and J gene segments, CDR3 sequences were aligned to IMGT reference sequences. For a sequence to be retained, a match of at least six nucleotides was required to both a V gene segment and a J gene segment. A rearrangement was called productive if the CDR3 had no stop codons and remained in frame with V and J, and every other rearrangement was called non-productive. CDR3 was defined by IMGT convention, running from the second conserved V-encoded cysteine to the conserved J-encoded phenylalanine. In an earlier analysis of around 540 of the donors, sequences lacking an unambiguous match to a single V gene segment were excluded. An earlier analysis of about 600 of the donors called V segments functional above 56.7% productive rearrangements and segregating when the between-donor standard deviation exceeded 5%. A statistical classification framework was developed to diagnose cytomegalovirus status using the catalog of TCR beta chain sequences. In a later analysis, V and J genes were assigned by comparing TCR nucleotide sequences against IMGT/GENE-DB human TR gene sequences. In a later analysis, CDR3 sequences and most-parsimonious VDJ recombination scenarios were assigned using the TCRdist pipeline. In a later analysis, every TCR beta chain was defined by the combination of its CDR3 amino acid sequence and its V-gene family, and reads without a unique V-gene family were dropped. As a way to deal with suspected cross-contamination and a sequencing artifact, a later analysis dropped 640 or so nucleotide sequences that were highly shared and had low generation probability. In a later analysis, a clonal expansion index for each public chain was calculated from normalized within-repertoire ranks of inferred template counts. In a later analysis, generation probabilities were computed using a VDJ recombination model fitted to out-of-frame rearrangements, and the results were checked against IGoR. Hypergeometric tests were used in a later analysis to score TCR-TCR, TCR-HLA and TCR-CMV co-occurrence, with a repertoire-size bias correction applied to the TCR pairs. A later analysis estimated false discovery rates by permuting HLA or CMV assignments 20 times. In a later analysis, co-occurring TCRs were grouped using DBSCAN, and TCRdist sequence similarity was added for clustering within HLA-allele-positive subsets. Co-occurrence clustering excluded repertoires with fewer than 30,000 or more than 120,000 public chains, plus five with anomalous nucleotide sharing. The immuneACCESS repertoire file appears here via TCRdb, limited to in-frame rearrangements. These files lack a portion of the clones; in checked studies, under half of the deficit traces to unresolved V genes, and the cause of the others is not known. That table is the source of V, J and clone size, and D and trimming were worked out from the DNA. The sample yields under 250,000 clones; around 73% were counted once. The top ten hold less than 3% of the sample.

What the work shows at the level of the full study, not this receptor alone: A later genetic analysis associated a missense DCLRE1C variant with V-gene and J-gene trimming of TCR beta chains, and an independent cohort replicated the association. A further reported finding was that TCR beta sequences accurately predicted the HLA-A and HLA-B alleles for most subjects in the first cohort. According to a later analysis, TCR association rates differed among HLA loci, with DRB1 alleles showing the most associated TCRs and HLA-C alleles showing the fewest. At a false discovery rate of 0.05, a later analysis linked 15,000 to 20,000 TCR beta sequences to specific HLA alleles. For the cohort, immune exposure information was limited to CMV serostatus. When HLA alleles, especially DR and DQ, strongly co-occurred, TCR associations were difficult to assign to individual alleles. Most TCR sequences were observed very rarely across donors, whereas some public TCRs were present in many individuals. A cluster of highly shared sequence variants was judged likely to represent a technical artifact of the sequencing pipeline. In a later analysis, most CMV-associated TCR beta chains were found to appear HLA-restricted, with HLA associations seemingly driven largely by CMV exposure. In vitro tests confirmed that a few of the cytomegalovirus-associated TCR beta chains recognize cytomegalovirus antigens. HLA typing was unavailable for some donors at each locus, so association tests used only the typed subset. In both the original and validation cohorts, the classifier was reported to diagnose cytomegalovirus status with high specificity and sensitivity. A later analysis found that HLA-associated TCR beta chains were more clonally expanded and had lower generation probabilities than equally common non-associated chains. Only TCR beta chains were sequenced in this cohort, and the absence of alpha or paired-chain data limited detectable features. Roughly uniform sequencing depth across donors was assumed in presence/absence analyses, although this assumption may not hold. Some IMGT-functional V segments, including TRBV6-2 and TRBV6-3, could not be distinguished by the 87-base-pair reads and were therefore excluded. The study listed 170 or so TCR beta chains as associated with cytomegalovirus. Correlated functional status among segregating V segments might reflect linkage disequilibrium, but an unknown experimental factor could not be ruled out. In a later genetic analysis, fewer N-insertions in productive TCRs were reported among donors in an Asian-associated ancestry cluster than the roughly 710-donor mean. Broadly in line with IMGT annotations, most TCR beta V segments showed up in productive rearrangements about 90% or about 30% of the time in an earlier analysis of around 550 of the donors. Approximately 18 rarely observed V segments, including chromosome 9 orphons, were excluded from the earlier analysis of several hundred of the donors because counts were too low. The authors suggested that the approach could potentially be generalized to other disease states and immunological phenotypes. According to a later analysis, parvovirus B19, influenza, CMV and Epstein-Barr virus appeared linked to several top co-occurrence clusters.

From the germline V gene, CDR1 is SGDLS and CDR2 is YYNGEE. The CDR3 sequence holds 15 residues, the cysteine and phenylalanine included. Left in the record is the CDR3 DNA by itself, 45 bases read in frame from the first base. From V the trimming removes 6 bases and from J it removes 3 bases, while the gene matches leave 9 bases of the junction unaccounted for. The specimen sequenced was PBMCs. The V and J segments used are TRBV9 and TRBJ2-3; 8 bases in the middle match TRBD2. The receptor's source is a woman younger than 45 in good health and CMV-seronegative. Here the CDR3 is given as CASTQTGGLTDTQYF. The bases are TGTGCCAGCACCCAGACGGGGGGGCTAACAGATACGCAGTATTTT.